The 10 T cell receptor beta chains reported below all come from one sample, sequenced in a study of blood T cells in healthy people across ages. Next came a second PCR, run for about 7 to 12 cycles, which used a sample-barcoded 5' primer along with a J-beta primer mix. TCRdb analysed the 5' RACE reads with MiXCR anew, one entry per CDR3 protein. The sample carries hundreds of thousands of distinct CDR3 sequences, 40% to 45% recorded once. Source material: blood. These receptors all stem from a man older than 75 in good health.

The chain links TRBV10-2 to TRBJ2-5; no reliable D call. Germline assignment: CDR1 WSHSY and CDR2 SAAADI. The CDR3 contains 11 residues. V lost 4 bases to trimming and J lost 5 bases, with 5 bases between them. This chain's CDR3 is CASSALETQYF. CDR3 DNA sequence: TGCGCCAGCAGTGCTTTGGAGACCCAGTACTTC.

The count of this clonotype is one. CDR3 nucleotide sequence: TGTGCCAGCAGCCCAAAGGCAGGGGGGTCGGAGACCCAGTACTTC. It yields the protein CASSPKAGGSETQYF. The rearrangement uses TRBV7-7 and TRBJ2-5; possibly TRBD1 for D (7 bases). Germline V gene data show CDR1 as SSHAT and CDR2 as FNYEAQ (reference sequence). Trimming shortened V by 5 bases and J by 5 bases, and 18 bases separated the two germline ends. The CDR3 has 15 residues.

This clonotype appeared a single time. Relative to the germline gene, one junction end is altered; a read error may explain this. The CDR3 region is CSAKNPFGGGNAEAFF. The CDR3 coding sequence is TGCAGTGCAAAGAACCCGTTCGGGGGAGGGAACGCTGAAGCTTTCTTT. This chain links TRBV20-1 with TRBJ1-1; D is possibly TRBD1 (5 bases). Germline CDR1 and CDR2: DFQATT and SNEGSKA (reference sequence). The CDR3 is made up of 16 amino acids.

This sequence joins TRBV20-1 and TRBJ1-1, with D tentatively TRBD1 (6 bases). V lost 5 bases, J lost 1 base, and 17 bases lay in between. Germline V gives CDR1 DFQATT, CDR2 SNEGSKA (reference sequence). The CDR3 is 15 residues long. In nucleotides, the CDR3 is TGCAGTGCTCCCAATACTGGACAGTCGAACACTGAAGCTTTCTTT. Amino acid sequence: CSAPNTGQSNTEAFF.

This clonotype was counted ten times or more. V and J are TRBV25-1 and TRBJ1-2; weak D call: TRBD1 (6 bases). The germline V and J ends were trimmed by 4 bases and 12 bases, with 24 bases remaining between them. There are 15 residues in the CDR3. CDR1 and CDR2 (germline): MGHDK, SYGVNS. The CDR3 is CASSASTGNIKENTF. CDR3 DNA: TGTGCCAGCAGTGCGTCGACAGGAAATATTAAGGAGAACACCTTC.

V usage is TRBV7-2 and J usage is TRBJ1-6; D gene uncertain. There are 14 residues in the CDR3. V shed 5 bases and J shed 7 bases, with 12 bases lying between them. The germline gives CDR1 SGHTA, CDR2 FQGNSA. The CDR3 is CASSPGPLNSPLHF. The DNA of the CDR3 is TGTGCCAGCAGCCCCGGTCCCTTAAATTCACCCCTCCACTTT. Variable domain in full (rest from reference TRBV7-2 and TRBJ1-6): GAGVSQSPSNKVTEKGKDVELRCDPISGHTALYWYRQSLGQGLEFLIYFQGNSAPDKSGLPSDRFSAERTGGSVSTLTIQRTQQEDSAVYLCASSPGPLNSPLHFGNGTRLTVT.

The V gene is TRBV6-5, the J gene TRBJ2-1; 10 bases line up with TRBD2. The CDR3 covers 15 residues. The junction had 8 bases not matched to a gene; V was cut back by 9 bases and J by 3 bases. Germline V gives CDR1 MNHEY, CDR2 SVGAGI. CDR3 DNA sequence: TGTGCCAGTCATAGCGGGAGGAATCACTACAATGAGCAGTTCTTC. It encodes CASHSGRNHYNEQFF.

Only a few counts were recorded for this clonotype. This chain links TRBV7-2 with TRBJ2-5; perhaps TRBD2 as D (6 bases). Trimming took off 0 bases at V and 2 bases at J, with 13 bases between the two ends. The CDR3 covers 16 residues. CDR1 and CDR2 (germline): SGHTA, FQGNSA. CDR3 protein: CASSLAPARGQETQYF. The CDR3 DNA reads TGTGCCAGCAGCTTAGCCCCTGCGCGGGGTCAAGAGACCCAGTACTTC.

The chain recombines TRBV10-3 with TRBJ2-5, with TRBD1 matching over 8 bases. Trimming at V came to 10 bases and at J to 3 bases, leaving 10 bases not matched to a gene. The germline V gene encodes CDR1 ENHRY and CDR2 SYGVKD. The CDR3 contains 14 residues. The CDR3 loop is CATQGAQTKETQYF. DNA of the CDR3: TGTGCCACCCAGGGGGCCCAAACAAAAGAGACCCAGTACTTC.

This clonotype occurred many times. This chain uses TRBV20-1 with TRBJ2-1; perhaps TRBD2 as D (5 bases). The CDR3 is 13 amino acids. Germline values: CDR1 DFQATT, CDR2 SNEGSKA (reference sequence). V shed 5 bases and J shed 4 bases, with 12 bases lying between them. The CDR3 coding sequence is TGCAGTGCTCAACCGGGAACATACAATGAGCAGTTCTTC. It translates to CSAQPGTYNEQFF.